These 4 T cell receptor beta chains were sequenced from one sample in a study of blood T cell repertoires in COVID-19. Repertoires were generated with immunoSEQ multiplex PCR, while TCRdb's copy carries only in-frame clones and drops some. The repertoire holds approximately 180,000 clones, with 80% to 90% as singletons. Sequenced sample: peripheral blood. These receptor sequences come from a woman aged 45-59 years with acute or convalescent COVID-19.

The V gene is TRBV11-2, the J gene TRBJ1-2; tentatively, D is TRBD1 (6 bases). The CDR3 has 15 residues. V was pared by 2 bases and J by 5 bases, with 15 bases between. Germline V lookup: CDR1 SGHAT, CDR2 FQNNGV. The DNA for the CDR3 is TGTGCCAGCAGCTTAAACCCGGGGGGCGGTTATGGCTACACCTTC. This encodes CASSLNPGGGYGYTF.

The chain recombines TRBV30 with TRBJ2-7; 10 nucleotides align to TRBD1. The CDR3 has 13 amino acids. After removal of 4 bases from V and 6 bases from J, the junction contained 6 bases not matched to a gene. CDR1 is GTSNPN and CDR2 is SVGIG in the germline V gene (reference sequence). CDR3 amino acids: CAWTPGQGSEQYF. CDR3 sequence (DNA): TGTGCCTGGACCCCGGGACAGGGGTCCGAGCAGTACTTC.

This rearrangement joins TRBV18 to TRBJ2-7; D gene unclear. CDR1 KGHSH and CDR2 LQKENI come from the germline V gene. The CDR3 covers 12 residues. Trimming stripped 1 base from V and 4 bases from J, with 5 bases between. CDR3 residues: CASSPQPYEQYF. The CDR3 region has the DNA TGTGCCAGCTCACCACAGCCATACGAGCAGTACTTC.

The chain has TRBV7-3 and TRBJ2-1; D is undetermined. V lost 2 bases to trimming and J lost 10 bases, with 15 bases between them. The CDR3 length is 14 residues. Germline CDR1 SGHTA, CDR2 FQGTGA. The CDR3 DNA reads TGTGCCAGCAGCTTAGGCGGTTTGCAGAGCGAGCAGTTCTTC. Translated, it gives CASSLGGLQSEQFF.